Listed below are T cell receptor beta chains from one sample, sequenced in a study of T-cell memory formation after mild COVID-19. TCRdb recomputed calls from the 5' RACE reads with MiXCR, one row per CDR3 protein. The table has approximately 190,000 distinct CDR3 sequences, approximately 20% seen once. Material for sequencing was PBMCs or a T cell subset sorted from them (not recorded which). These receptors all stem from an adult woman who had mild COVID-19 (a few samples of this study predate the infection). Cell type and time point are not known. Both conserved end residues are part of each CDR3. The D gene is left open where the match is weak. Only part of the rows carry a size: once, few, many, or a class if the clone is expanded.

v_call	d_call	j_call	clone_size	cdr3_nt	cdr3_aa
TRBV6-5	NA	TRBJ2-3	NA	TGTGCCAGCAGTTATCGGGAGAGGGGCACAGATACGCAGTATTTT	CASSYRERGTDTQYF
TRBV4-3	TRBD1	TRBJ2-3	few	TGCGCCAGCAGCCAACAGACAGGGAAGTACACAGATACGCAGTATTTT	CASSQQTGKYTDTQYF
TRBV7-2	NA	TRBJ2-5	few	TGTGCCAGCAGCAAGTACCAAGAGACCCAGTACTTC	CASSKYQETQYF
TRBV12-3/TRBV12-4	TRBD1	TRBJ1-3	NA	TGTGCCAGCAGGGGAACAGGGGTTGGAAACACCATATATTTT	CASRGTGVGNTIYF
TRBV12-3/TRBV12-4	NA	TRBJ2-5	few	TGTGCCAGCAGAAAACTTCGGACAGCCCTCTGGACCCAAGAGACCCAGTACTTC	CASRKLRTALWTQETQYF
TRBV6-1	NA	TRBJ2-7	NA	TGTGCCAGCAGCTCAGGACGGATCACTGCCTACGAGCAGTACTTC	CASSSGRITAYEQYF
TRBV20-1	NA	TRBJ2-3	few	TGCAGTGCTAGCCCGGGGCCGAGAGATACGCAGTATTTT	CSASPGPRDTQYF
TRBV27	TRBD2	TRBJ2-1	few	TGTGCCAGCAGTCCGCGGCGTGGTAGCGGGGGGGCTGGTTTGAATGAGCAGTTCTTC	CASSPRRGSGGAGLNEQFF
TRBV28	TRBD2	TRBJ2-1	NA	TGTGCCAGCAGTTTACCTAGCGGGGGGGCTAGGGATGAGCAGTTCTTC	CASSLPSGGARDEQFF
TRBV3-1	NA	TRBJ2-7	NA	TGTGCCAGCAGCCACGGGGGAGTGAGCTCCTACGAGCAGTACTTC	CASSHGGVSSYEQYF
TRBV6-2/TRBV6-3	TRBD1	TRBJ2-1	NA	TGTGCCAGCAGTTACGGAGGGACAGGCAATGAGCAGTTCTTC	CASSYGGTGNEQFF
TRBV7-6	NA	TRBJ2-7	NA	TGTGCCAGCAGCTTAGCGCGGGGCAGGGGAGACTACGAGCAGTACTTC	CASSLARGRGDYEQYF
TRBV3-1	NA	TRBJ2-1	few	TGTGCCAGCAGCCAAGATCTTTGGTCCTATGAGCAGTTCTTC	CASSQDLWSYEQFF
TRBV7-3	TRBD2	TRBJ2-1	few	TGTGCCAGCAGCCTGGGGGGGTTAGGATACAATGAGCAGTTCTTC	CASSLGGLGYNEQFF
TRBV5-5	NA	TRBJ1-1	few	TGTGCCAGCAGCTTTAGTACGGGCCAGGCAGCTTTCTTT	CASSFSTGQAAFF
TRBV25-1	TRBD1	TRBJ2-3	NA	TGTGCCAGCAGATCACAGGGGGGAACAGATACGCAGTATTTT	CASRSQGGTDTQYF
TRBV29-1	NA	TRBJ2-3	few	TGCAGCGTTGAAGAGTTCCTACGGTATTTT	CSVEEFLRYF
TRBV5-1	NA	TRBJ1-6	few	TGCGCCAGCAGCAAGTCGGACAGTAGTTCACCCCTCCACTTT	CASSKSDSSSPLHF
TRBV3-1	NA	TRBJ1-1	NA	TGTGCCAGCAGCCCGGTCAGGGGAACTGAAGCTTTCTTT	CASSPVRGTEAFF
TRBV5-6	NA	TRBJ2-3	many	TGTGCCAGCAGCTTGGGAGGAAGAGCGCAGTATTTT	CASSLGGRAQYF
TRBV6-6	TRBD1	TRBJ2-1	few	TGTGCCAGCAGTTTTTCGCCACCTACAGGGGGAATCTACAATGAGCAGTTCTTC	CASSFSPPTGGIYNEQFF
TRBV9	TRBD1	TRBJ2-7	NA	TGTGCCAGCAGCGTTAGCGACAGGGGCTCCTACGAGCAGTACTTC	CASSVSDRGSYEQYF
TRBV15	NA	TRBJ1-3	NA	TGTGCCACCAGCAGCAGGGTGGGAAACACCATATATTTT	CATSSRVGNTIYF
TRBV7-2	TRBD1	TRBJ2-2	NA	TGTGCCAGCAGCCCCCAACCGGGACAGATTACCGGGGAGCTGTTTTTT	CASSPQPGQITGELFF
TRBV7-9	NA	TRBJ2-7	NA	TGTGCCAGCAGCCCCGAGTTGACCTACGAGCAGTACTTC	CASSPELTYEQYF
TRBV12-5	TRBD2	TRBJ2-7	many	TGTGCTAGTGGTTCATGGCTAGCGGGCGGTAGCTCCTACGAGCAGTACTTC	CASGSWLAGGSSYEQYF
TRBV7-9	TRBD1	TRBJ1-2	NA	TGTGCCAGCAGCCGACAGGGCCACTATGGCTACACCTTC	CASSRQGHYGYTF
TRBV20-1	NA	TRBJ2-1	NA	TGCAGTGGAACCAGAGCGGAGTCTGGTAGGAATGAGCAGTTCTTC	CSGTRAESGRNEQFF
TRBV6-6	NA	TRBJ1-5	NA	TGTGCCAGCAGTTACGGCAGCAGGAATACGGTTCAGCCCCAGCATTTT	CASSYGSRNTVQPQHF
TRBV5-1	NA	TRBJ2-7	NA	TGCGCCAGCAGCTTGGAGCAGGGTTCCGCCTACGAGCAGTACTTC	CASSLEQGSAYEQYF
TRBV20-1	NA	TRBJ2-5	NA	TGCAGTGCTGGCCGTGTTGAGACCCAGTACTTC	CSAGRVETQYF
TRBV5-1	NA	TRBJ2-5	few	TGCGCCAGCAGCTTGTCGAGTGAGACCCAGTACTTC	CASSLSSETQYF
TRBV2	NA	TRBJ2-5	many	TGTGCCAGCAGACAGCAAGAGACCCAGTACTTC	CASRQQETQYF
TRBV7-8	TRBD2	TRBJ2-5	NA	TGTGCCAGCAGCCTATTCCCCGGGGGGTCAGGGATCCAAGAGACCCAGTACTTC	CASSLFPGGSGIQETQYF
TRBV7-6	NA	TRBJ2-3	NA	TGTGCCAGCAGCTTAGGCACCGGGATTCCTAGCACAGATACGCAGTATTTT	CASSLGTGIPSTDTQYF
TRBV20-1	NA	TRBJ1-6	few	TGCAGTGCTTCGATCGGGCGGAATAATTCACCCCTCCACTTT	CSASIGRNNSPLHF
TRBV2	NA	TRBJ2-2	NA	TGTGCCAGCAGACTTCGCACCGGGGAGCTGTTTTTT	CASRLRTGELFF
TRBV29-1	NA	TRBJ2-6	few	TGCAGCGTTTCAGGCGCCAGCTCTGGGGCCAACGTCCTGACTTTC	CSVSGASSGANVLTF
TRBV5-1	NA	TRBJ2-1	NA	TGCGCCAGCAGCTTGGACGGGGCCGAGCAGTTCTTC	CASSLDGAEQFF
TRBV20-1	TRBD1	TRBJ2-3	many	TGCAGTGCTAGCGCTGGGACAGCTAGCACAGATACGCAGTATTTT	CSASAGTASTDTQYF
TRBV9	NA	TRBJ2-3	few	TGTGCCAGCAGCGTAGGGGCGGGTGCAACTAGCACAGATACGCAGTATTTT	CASSVGAGATSTDTQYF